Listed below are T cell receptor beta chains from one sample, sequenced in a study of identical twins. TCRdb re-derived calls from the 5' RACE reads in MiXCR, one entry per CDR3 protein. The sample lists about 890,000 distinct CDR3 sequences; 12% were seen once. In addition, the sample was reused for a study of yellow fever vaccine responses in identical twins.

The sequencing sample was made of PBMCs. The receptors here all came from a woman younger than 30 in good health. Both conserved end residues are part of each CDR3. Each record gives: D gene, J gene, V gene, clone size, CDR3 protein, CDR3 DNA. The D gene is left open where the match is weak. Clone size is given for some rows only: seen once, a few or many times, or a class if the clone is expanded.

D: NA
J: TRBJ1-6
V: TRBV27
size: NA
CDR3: CASSLNWSSYNSPLHF
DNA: TGTGCCAGCAGTTTAAACTGGAGCTCCTATAATTCACCCCTCCACTTT

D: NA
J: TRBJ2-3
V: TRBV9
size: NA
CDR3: CASSPRDSTSDTQYF
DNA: TGTGCCAGCAGCCCCCGGGACTCGACCTCAGATACGCAGTATTTT

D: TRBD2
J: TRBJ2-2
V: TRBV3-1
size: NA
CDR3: CASSQDGTSGGAFRELFF
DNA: TGTGCCAGCAGCCAAGATGGGACTAGCGGGGGGGCTTTCCGGGAGCTGTTTTTT

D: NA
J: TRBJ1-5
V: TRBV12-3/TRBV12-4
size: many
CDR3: CASSLVVGTSNQPQHF
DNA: TGTGCCAGCAGTTTAGTTGTGGGGACTAGCAATCAGCCCCAGCATTTT

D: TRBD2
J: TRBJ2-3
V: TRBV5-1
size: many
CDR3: CASSLGIAGGPDTQYF
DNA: TGCGCCAGCAGCTTGGGGATAGCGGGAGGCCCCGATACGCAGTATTTT

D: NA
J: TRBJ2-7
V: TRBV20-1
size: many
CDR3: CSARDLGTDEQYF
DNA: TGCAGTGCTAGAGATCTGGGGACCGACGAGCAGTACTTC

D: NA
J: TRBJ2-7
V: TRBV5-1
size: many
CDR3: CASSLGGVPDEQYF
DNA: TGCGCCAGCAGCTTGGGAGGAGTCCCTGACGAGCAGTACTTC

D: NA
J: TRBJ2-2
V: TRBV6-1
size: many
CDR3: CAGGTARGTGELFF
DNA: TGTGCCGGAGGGACCGCACGGGGCACCGGGGAGCTGTTTTTT

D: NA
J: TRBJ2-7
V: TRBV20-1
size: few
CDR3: CSARREYSYEQYF
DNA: TGCAGTGCTCGTCGGGAGTACTCCTACGAGCAGTACTTC

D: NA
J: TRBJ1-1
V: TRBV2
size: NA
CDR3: CASSERPAGNTEAFF
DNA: TGTGCCAGCAGTGAAAGACCTGCCGGGAACACTGAAGCTTTCTTT

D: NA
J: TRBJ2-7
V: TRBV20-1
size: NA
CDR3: CSAANGGVYEQYF
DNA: TGCAGTGCCGCGAACGGGGGTGTCTACGAGCAGTACTTC

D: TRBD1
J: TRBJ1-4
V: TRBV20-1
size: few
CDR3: CSARDETGRKLFF
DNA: TGCAGTGCTAGAGACGAGACAGGGCGAAAACTGTTTTTT

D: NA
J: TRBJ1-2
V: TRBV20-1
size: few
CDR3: CSARLGSLDGYTF
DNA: TGCAGTGCTAGATTGGGCTCCCTAGATGGCTACACCTTC

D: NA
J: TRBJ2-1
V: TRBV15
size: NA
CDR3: CATSRDTGLASEQFF
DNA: TGTGCCACCAGCAGAGACACAGGGTTGGCGTCTGAGCAGTTCTTC

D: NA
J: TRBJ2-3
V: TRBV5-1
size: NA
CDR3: CASSLEQYTDTQYF
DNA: TGCGCCAGCAGCTTGGAGCAATACACAGATACGCAGTATTTT

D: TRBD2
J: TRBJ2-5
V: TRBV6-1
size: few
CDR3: CASSWTSGSLQETQYF
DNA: TGTGCCAGCTCATGGACTAGCGGGAGTCTCCAAGAGACCCAGTACTTC

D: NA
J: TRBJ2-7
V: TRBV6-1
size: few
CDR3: CASSALGPSSYEQYF
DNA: TGTGCCAGCAGCGCCTTGGGACCGTCGAGCTACGAGCAGTACTTC

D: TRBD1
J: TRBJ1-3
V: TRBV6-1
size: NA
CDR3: CASSRDRGSSGNTIYF
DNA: TGTGCCAGCAGCCGGGACAGGGGAAGCTCTGGAAACACCATATATTTT

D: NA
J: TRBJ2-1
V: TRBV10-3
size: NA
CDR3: CAISEGLDNEQFF
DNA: TGTGCCATCAGTGAGGGACTGGACAATGAGCAGTTCTTC